The rows below give T cell receptor beta chains drawn from one sample of a study of identical twins. TCRdb used MiXCR to reprocess the 5' RACE reads, holding one entry per CDR3 protein. The top ten hold roughly 0.46% of the sample, which has 450,000 to 650,000 distinct CDR3 sequences, roughly 15% seen once. This same sample was also taken into another study, of yellow fever vaccine responses in identical twins.

Sequenced input: CD4+ T cells sorted from blood. The receptor source for this set is a woman aged 18-29 years in good health. Each CDR3 is given with its conserved first and last residue. The order of the fields is clone size, V gene, CDR3 length, J gene, D gene, CDR3 protein, CDR3 DNA. D genes are given only for firm matches. Clone sizes are given selectively: once, few, many, or a class where the clone is expanded.

-,TRBV28,15,TRBJ2-3,TRBD2,CASSSSGSSRDTQYF,TGTGCCAGCAGCTCTAGCGGGAGTTCCAGAGATACGCAGTATTTT
few,TRBV28,14,TRBJ2-5,-,CASSPGGWEETQYF,TGTGCCAGCAGTCCCGGAGGCTGGGAGGAGACCCAGTACTTC
-,TRBV28,14,TRBJ2-3,-,CASRKRRGVDTQYF,TGTGCCAGCAGAAAACGCCGGGGTGTGGATACGCAGTATTTT
few,TRBV20-1,12,TRBJ2-3,-,CSARAGTDTQYF,TGCAGTGCTAGAGCCGGCACAGATACGCAGTATTTT
few,TRBV24-1,16,TRBJ2-1,TRBD2,CATGQGAGGLYNEQFF,TGTGCCACCGGGCAAGGTGCGGGAGGCCTCTACAATGAGCAGTTCTTC
few,TRBV2,11,TRBJ2-1,-,CASSDFRDRFF,TGTGCCAGCAGTGATTTTAGGGATCGGTTCTTC
few,TRBV27,14,TRBJ1-1,-,CASSLSGGPGRAFF,TGTGCCAGCAGTTTATCGGGGGGCCCAGGTCGAGCTTTCTTT
few,TRBV29-1,14,TRBJ1-1,TRBD1,CSVVTGVLNTEAFF,TGCAGCGTTGTGACAGGGGTTTTGAACACTGAAGCTTTCTTT
-,TRBV20-1,14,TRBJ1-5,TRBD1,CSASHGQGAGPQHF,TGCAGTGCTAGCCACGGACAGGGGGCAGGTCCCCAGCATTTT
many,TRBV6-5,13,TRBJ2-3,-,CASSSSRTDTQYF,TGTGCCAGCAGTTCCTCTAGGACAGATACGCAGTATTTT
-,TRBV6-1,14,TRBJ2-1,TRBD2,CASSSGTRYEEQFF,TGTGCCAGCAGCTCCGGGACTAGATATGAGGAGCAGTTCTTC
few,TRBV5-6,17,TRBJ2-5,-,CASSPPGRGRFGETQYF,TGTGCCAGCAGCCCCCCAGGGAGGGGGCGCTTCGGAGAGACCCAGTACTTC
-,TRBV18,14,TRBJ1-2,-,CASSEPGLNYGYTF,TGTGCCAGCTCTGAACCGGGACTTAACTATGGCTACACCTTC
-,TRBV27,16,TRBJ2-3,TRBD2,CASSRTLAGVTDTQYF,TGTGCCAGCAGTCGGACCCTAGCGGGAGTAACAGATACGCAGTATTTT
many,TRBV3-1,12,TRBJ1-1,-,CASSQAGTEAFF,TGTGCCAGCAGCCAAGCGGGTACTGAAGCTTTCTTT
few,TRBV12-3/TRBV12-4,14,TRBJ2-1,-,CASSLGPWYNEQFF,TGTGCCAGCAGTTTAGGCCCATGGTACAATGAGCAGTTCTTC
-,TRBV15,17,TRBJ2-3,-,CATSRQVVPFDTDTQYF,TGTGCCACCAGCAGACAGGTCGTCCCCTTCGATACAGATACGCAGTATTTT
-,TRBV24-1,16,TRBJ2-3,-,CATSPGGGRSTDTQYF,TGTGCCACCAGCCCAGGGGGAGGTCGTAGCACAGATACGCAGTATTTT